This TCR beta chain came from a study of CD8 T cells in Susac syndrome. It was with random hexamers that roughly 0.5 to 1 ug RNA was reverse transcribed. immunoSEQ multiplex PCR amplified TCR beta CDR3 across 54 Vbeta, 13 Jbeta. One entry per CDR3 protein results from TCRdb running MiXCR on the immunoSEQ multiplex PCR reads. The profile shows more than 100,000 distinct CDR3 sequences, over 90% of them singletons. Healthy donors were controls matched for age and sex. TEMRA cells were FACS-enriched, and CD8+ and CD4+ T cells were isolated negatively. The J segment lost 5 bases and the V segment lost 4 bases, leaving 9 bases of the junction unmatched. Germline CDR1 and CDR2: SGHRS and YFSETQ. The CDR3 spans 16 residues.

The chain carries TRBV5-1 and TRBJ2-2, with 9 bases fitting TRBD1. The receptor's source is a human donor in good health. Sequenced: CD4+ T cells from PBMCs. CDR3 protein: CASSLPGQGKTGELFF. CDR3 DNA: TGCGCCAGCAGCCTACCGGGACAGGGTAAAACCGGGGAGCTGTTTTTT.